The 12 T cell receptor beta chains presented below share a single source sample, sequenced in a study of blood T cells in healthy people across ages. A second PCR, run for about 7 to 11 cycles, used a sample-barcoded 5' primer plus a J-beta primer mix. A single record per CDR3 protein comes from TCRdb applying MiXCR to the 5' RACE reads. The sample comprises around 1,100,000 distinct CDR3 sequences, around two fifths of which are singletons, and around 12% rests with the top ten. Sequencing used blood. These receptors were obtained from a man in his late teens or twenties in good health.

V usage is TRBV7-2 and J usage is TRBJ1-1, with D hard to call. Trimming took off 5 bases at V and 1 base at J, with 20 bases between the two ends. The CDR3 has 17 amino acids. Germline lookup yields CDR1 SGHTA and CDR2 FQGNSA. CDR3 sequence (DNA): TGTGCCAGCAGCCCCCACGGTCGGGTGACGGGGAACACTGAAGCTTTCTTT. This sequence encodes CASSPHGRVTGNTEAFF.

This clonotype appeared a few times. This chain connects TRBV12-5 to TRBJ2-6; D is possibly TRBD1 (6 bases). V was clipped by 7 bases and J by 1 base, with 14 bases between them. CDR3 length: 16 amino acids. Germline V gene sequence: CDR1 LGHNT, CDR2 FRNRAP. The CDR3 DNA follows: TGTGCTAGTGCCCCGGGACAAAGTTCTGGGGCCAACGTCCTGACTTTC. It codes for CASAPGQSSGANVLTF.

Ten or more counts support this clonotype. This chain's CDR3 is CASSVVPAGITDTQYF. In DNA form, the CDR3 reads TGTGCCAGCAGCGTAGTCCCAGCGGGGATCACAGATACGCAGTATTTT. The rearrangement joins TRBV9 to TRBJ2-3, with 7 positions matching TRBD2. This CDR3 is built from 16 residues. From germline, CDR1 is SGDLS and CDR2 YYNGEE. Losses at the gene ends were 0 bases for V and 2 bases for J; bases not matched to a gene: 6.

V usage is TRBV2 and J usage is TRBJ1-2, with D unresolved. CDR3 length: 14 residues. With 4 bases removed from V and 4 bases from J, the gap between germline ends came to 13 bases. CDR1 SNHLY and CDR2 FYNNEI come from the germline V gene. CDR3 sequence reads: CASSVEGSGYGYTF. The CDR3 bases are TGTGCCAGCAGTGTGGAGGGTTCGGGCTATGGCTACACCTTC.

Only a few counts were recorded for this clonotype. The chain employs TRBV28 and TRBJ1-5; a possible D gene is TRBD1 (5 bases). The CDR3 is 14 amino acids. The V end was cut by 8 bases, the J end by 5 bases, with 16 bases between. The germline V gene has CDR1 MDHEN and CDR2 SYDVKM. The CDR3 region is CASLQDIGYQPQHF. CDR3 coding DNA: TGTGCCAGCCTCCAGGACATTGGGTATCAGCCCCAGCATTTT.

As regards this clonotype: At one of its ends the junction is not consistent with the germline gene, which may arise from a read error. J is TRBJ2-3 and V is TRBV20-1; 7 nucleotides align to TRBD2. The CDR3 length is 14 residues. Germline CDR1 and CDR2: DFQATT and SNEGSKA (reference sequence). CDR3 coding DNA: TGCAGCGCTAGAGCGGGGCCCATGAGTAATACGCAGTATTTT. Protein: CSARAGPMSNTQYF.

This clonotype turned up a few times. The rearrangement links TRBV20-1 to TRBJ1-4; D remains unclear. Germline-derived CDR1 and CDR2 are DFQATT and SNEGSKA (reference sequence). The CDR3 is made up of 12 amino acids. Trimming pared 3 bases from V and 5 bases from J, leaving 7 bases between. The CDR3 nucleotides are TGCAGTGCTAGCCCCGTCAATGAAAAACTGTTTTTT. Translated, it gives CSASPVNEKLFF.

This clonotype was found a few times. J is TRBJ2-5 and V is TRBV12-3 or TRBV12-4; 7 bases align to TRBD2. The trim removed 1 base at V and 3 bases at J, leaving 2 bases unmatched. This CDR3 has 14 amino acids. The CDR3, as DNA: TGTGCCAGCAGTTTAGATGGGAGGGAAGAGACCCAGTACTTC. Residues: CASSLDGREETQYF.

The V and J genes are TRBV12-3 or TRBV12-4 and TRBJ1-5, with TRBD1 as a possible D gene (5 bases). The CDR3 spans 17 residues. Trimming stripped 0 bases from V and 9 bases from J, with 21 bases between. As DNA, the CDR3 is TGTGCCAGCAGTTTAGCCCCGGGGGTGGGGTCTGTAGGGCCCCAGCATTTT. Residues: CASSLAPGVGSVGPQHF.

The chain's CDR3 is CATDGMGTYEQYF. As DNA, the CDR3 is TGTGCCACCGACGGTATGGGAACCTACGAGCAGTACTTC. The J gene is TRBJ2-7, the V gene TRBV6-1; the D is unclear. The CDR3 runs 13 residues. The V and J ends lost 10 bases and 2 bases respectively, with 15 bases between them. The germline gives CDR1 MNHNS, CDR2 SASEGT.

This clonotype came up once. The V call is TRBV28, the J call TRBJ2-5; D uncertain. Germline loops: CDR1 MDHEN, CDR2 SYDVKM. Deletions cut 5 bases from V and 11 bases from J, with 15 bases between. The CDR3 runs 12 residues. The CDR3, as DNA: TGTGCCAGCAGTGCCCCTGGGGAATCGCAGTACTTC. Translated, it gives CASSAPGESQYF.

The rearrangement uses TRBV9 and TRBJ2-7; no clear D. The CDR3 totals 13 residues. CDR1 and CDR2 from the germline V gene are SGDLS and YYNGEE. V lost 4 bases and J 7 bases, leaving 15 bases between the germline ends. Here the CDR3 DNA reads TGTGCCAGCAGCCCAAGACCCAACAATGAGCAGTACTTC. Amino acids: CASSPRPNNEQYF.